These 26 T cell receptor beta chains were sequenced from one sample in a study of Ad26.COV2.S vaccination and SARS-CoV-2 variants (dated by TCRdb to about 2021). The library was obtained by the immunoSEQ multiplex PCR assay. TCRdb carries this immuneACCESS record with in-frame sequences only. Its versions omit some clonotypes, under half of them owing to an unresolved V gene in the studies checked, with the rest unexplained. Present in this sample are 300,000 to 400,000 clones, over 75% of which were seen just once. The ten largest clones take up about 3.4% of the sample. The treatment or condition label, as the study defines it: 19 received Ad26.COV2.S at low or high dose, single or two shots; roughly five received placebo; per-sample allocation not given. Repertoires of vaccine and placebo recipients were sequenced from samples collected on day 63 after the first injection. Sample: peripheral blood, taken in a trial of Ad26.COV2.S vaccine versus placebo. The receptors stem from a person aged 18-60 years who received the Ad26.COV2.S COVID-19 vaccine or a placebo.

J is TRBJ2-3 and V is TRBV2, with TRBD1 identical over 10 bases. The CDR3 has 15 amino acids. J lost 6 bases, V lost 4 bases, and 7 bases had no gene match. Germline CDR1 SNHLY, CDR2 FYNNEI. The CDR3 region is CASSAGQGSYDTQYF. The CDR3 coding sequence is TGTGCCAGCAGTGCGGGACAGGGGTCATACGATACGCAGTATTTT.

V gene TRBV2 combines with J gene TRBJ2-6; TRBD1 agrees at 10 bases. The germline CDR1 and CDR2 sequences are SNHLY and FYNNEI. The CDR3 is 21 residues long. Trimming took 7 bases from V and 0 from J; bases not matched to a gene: 18. CDR3: CASKPGLRPGQGFSGANVLTF. The CDR3 region has the DNA TGTGCCAGCAAGCCCGGACTTAGACCGGGACAGGGGTTCTCTGGGGCCAACGTCCTGACTTTC. The full variable domain, its missing parts supplied by reference TRBV2 and TRBJ2-6, is EPEVTQTPSHQVTQMGQEVILRCVPISNHLYFYWYRQILGQKVEFLVSFYNNEISEKSEIFDDQFSVERPDGSNFTLKIRSTKLEDSAMYFCASKPGLRPGQGFSGANVLTFGAGSRLTVL.

The rearrangement uses TRBV10-3 and TRBJ2-7; the match to TRBD1 covers 11 bases. The V gene end was trimmed by 6 bases and the J gene end by 7 bases; junction bases not matched to a gene: 8. This CDR3 contains 14 residues. Germline CDR1 reads ENHRY; CDR2 reads SYGVKD. CDR3 sequence reads: CAIRGTGGFREQYF. CDR3 DNA sequence: TGTGCCATCAGGGGGACAGGGGGTTTTAGGGAGCAGTACTTC.

The rearrangement links TRBV3-1 (or the pseudogene TRBV3-2) to TRBJ1-6; D is ambiguous. Trimming cost V 0 bases and J 9 bases, with 15 bases left between them. Germline-derived CDR1 and CDR2 are LGHDT and YNNKEL (reference sequence). There are 16 residues in the CDR3. CDR3 region: CASSQEAGLSGSPLHF. Here the CDR3 DNA reads TGTGCCAGCAGCCAAGAGGCGGGTCTCAGCGGTTCACCCCTCCACTTT.

V is TRBV4-2 and J is TRBJ2-7; TRBD1 is a possible D gene (5 bases). The germline V gene encodes CDR1 LGHNA and CDR2 YNFKEQ. Trimming took off 0 bases at V and 2 bases at J, with 5 bases between the two ends. This CDR3 contains 13 residues. As DNA, the CDR3 is TGTGCCAGCAGCCAAGACAGGGCCTACGAGCAGTACTTC. This encodes CASSQDRAYEQYF.

V and J are TRBV5-1 and TRBJ2-1; TRBD1 aligns across 9 bases. The V gene end was trimmed by 4 bases and the J gene end by 5 bases; junction bases not matched to a gene: 4. The germline V gene encodes CDR1 SGHRS and CDR2 YFSETQ. This CDR3 is 14 amino acids long. The CDR3 is CASSGGTGNNEQFF. The CDR3, as DNA: TGCGCCAGCAGCGGGGGGACAGGGAACAATGAGCAGTTCTTC.

The chain combines TRBV19 with TRBJ2-5; tentatively, D is TRBD1 (6 bases). The CDR3 is 15 amino acids. Trimming shortened V by 6 bases and J by 5 bases, and 19 bases separated the two germline ends. Germline V gene lookup returns CDR1 LNHDA and CDR2 SQIVND (reference sequence). CDR3 in DNA: TGTGCCAGTAGAGACAGGAGCGCTACGGGGGAGACCCAGTACTTC. The encoded protein is CASRDRSATGETQYF.

In its sample, this clone was seen a few times. This chain joins TRBV6-6 and TRBJ1-2, with unresolved D. With 2 bases removed from V and 2 bases from J, the gap between germline ends came to 15 bases. The CDR3 is made up of 16 amino acids. Germline V lookup: CDR1 MNHNY, CDR2 SVGAGI (reference sequence). The CDR3 nucleotides are TGTGCCAGCAGTTACGAGTCCTACCCAAGGAACTATGGCTACACCTTC. Protein: CASSYESYPRNYGYTF.

The chain recombines TRBV6-2 or TRBV6-3 with TRBJ2-7; D is unresolved. The length of the CDR3 is 14 residues. V shed 0 bases and J shed 0 bases, with 6 bases lying between them. Germline-derived CDR1 and CDR2 are MNHEY and SVGEGT. CDR3 sequence: CASSYSQSSYEQYF. In DNA form, the CDR3 reads TGTGCCAGCAGTTACTCGCAAAGCTCCTACGAGCAGTACTTC.

The V call is TRBV20-1, the J call TRBJ2-2; D is ambiguous. This CDR3 comprises 11 residues. Germline V gene sequence: CDR1 DFQATT, CDR2 SNEGSKA (reference sequence). V was pared by 0 bases and J by 7 bases, with 3 bases between. The CDR3 nucleotides are TGCAGTGCTAGAGACCTCGGGGAGCTGTTTTTT. The encoded protein is CSARDLGELFF.

V and J are TRBV5-6 and TRBJ2-5; 7 bases line up with TRBD1. The CDR3 has 15 residues. The junction had 7 bases not matched to a gene; V was cut back by 0 bases and J by 5 bases. Germline CDR1 reads SGHDT; CDR2 reads YYEEEE. The CDR3 sequence: CASSLGDRGRETQYF. Here the CDR3 DNA reads TGTGCCAGCAGCTTGGGGGACAGAGGCCGGGAGACCCAGTACTTC. The variable domain in full, completed from reference TRBV5-6 and TRBJ2-5, reads DAGVTQSPTHLIKTRGQQVTLRCSPKSGHDTVSWYQQALGQGPQFIFQYYEEEERQRGNFPDRFSGHQFPNYSSELNVNALLLGDSALYLCASSLGDRGRETQYFGPGTRLLVL.

The chain recombines TRBV3-1 (or the pseudogene TRBV3-2) with TRBJ1-4; possible D gene TRBD1, 5 bases. The CDR3 is 16 amino acids. The V end was cut by 0 bases, the J end by 8 bases, with 16 bases between. In germline, CDR1 is LGHDT, CDR2 YNNKEL (reference sequence). In DNA, the CDR3 is TGTGCCAGCAGCCAAGATAGGGGCAGTCCGAGGGAAAAACTGTTTTTT. It yields the protein CASSQDRGSPREKLFF.

The J gene is TRBJ1-2, the V gene TRBV3-1 (or the pseudogene TRBV3-2); 10 nucleotides align to TRBD1. The germline CDR1 and CDR2 sequences are LGHDT and YNNKEL (reference sequence). The CDR3 length is 14 residues. Trimming cost V 4 bases and J 7 bases; bases outside gene matches: 6. The CDR3: CASSRGQGESGYTF. The CDR3 DNA reads TGTGCCAGCAGCCGAGGACAGGGGGAGAGTGGCTACACCTTC.

The chain couples TRBV7-6 to TRBJ2-2; possible D gene TRBD2, 5 bases. Trimming removed 7 bases at V and 7 bases at J, with 13 bases between. The CDR3 consists of 13 residues. Germline V gives CDR1 SGHVS, CDR2 FNYEAQ. For the CDR3, the DNA is TGTGCCAGCACCCGGGGTCTGGGCGGGGAGCTGTTTTTT. Translated, it gives CASTRGLGGELFF.

The chain links TRBV6-1 to TRBJ1-2; 7 bases fit TRBD1. Germline V gene lookup returns CDR1 MNHNS and CDR2 SASEGT. CDR3 length equals 15 residues. V was pared by 1 base and J by 2 bases, with 4 bases of the junction left unmatched. CDR3 nucleotide sequence: TGTGCCAGCAGTGAAGTAGGGACAGTAAACTATGGCTACACCTTC. Protein sequence: CASSEVGTVNYGYTF.

This chain uses TRBV28 with TRBJ2-5, with 11 nucleotides matching TRBD2. The CDR3 has 16 amino acids. Germline V gene data show CDR1 as MDHEN and CDR2 as SYDVKM. V dropped 2 bases and J dropped 5; count of bases not matched to a gene: 7. The CDR3: CASSLIAGGPWETQYF. The CDR3 bases are TGTGCCAGCAGTTTAATAGCGGGGGGGCCTTGGGAGACCCAGTACTTC. Based on the CDR3 plus reference TRBV28 and TRBJ2-5, the full variable domain is DVKVTQSSRYLVKRTGEKVFLECVQDMDHENMFWYRQDPGLGLRLIYFSYDVKMKEKGDIPEGYSVSREKKERFSLILESASTNQTSMYLCASSLIAGGPWETQYFGPGTRLLVL.

The V call is TRBV5-1, the J call TRBJ1-4, with TRBD1 matching 7 bases. The CDR3 runs to 17 residues. Trimming removed 4 bases from V and 1 base from J; junction bases left unmatched: 10. In germline, CDR1 is SGHRS, CDR2 YFSETQ. CDR3 nucleotide sequence: TGCGCCAGCAGCGCTACAAGGGACAGTAGAACTAATGAAAAACTGTTTTTT. Protein sequence: CASSATRDSRTNEKLFF. The whole variable domain, filled in from reference TRBV5-1 and TRBJ1-4, reads KAGVTQTPRYLIKTRGQQVTLSCSPISGHRSVSWYQQTPGQGLQFLFEYFSETQRNKGNFPGRFSGRQFSNSRSEMNVSTLELGDSALYLCASSATRDSRTNEKLFFGSGTQLSVL.

This clone has only a few counts. The chain has TRBV2 and TRBJ1-5; TRBD1 matches at 8 bases. The V segment lost 7 bases and the J segment 7 bases; nucleotides outside the gene matches: 9. CDR3 length: 14 amino acids. Germline-derived CDR1 and CDR2 are SNHLY and FYNNEI. CDR3 residues: CASIPGQGGQPQHF. The CDR3 DNA reads TGTGCCAGCATCCCCGGACAGGGAGGGCAGCCCCAGCATTTT.

The chain combines TRBV29-1 with TRBJ1-2; 9 bases fit TRBD1. This CDR3 is 13 amino acids long. The V segment lost 7 bases and the J segment 4 bases; nucleotides outside the gene matches: 7. The germline V gene encodes CDR1 SQVTM and CDR2 ANQGSEA. CDR3 nucleotide sequence: TGCAGCGCCAATCCGGGACAGGGCTATGGCTACACCTTC. Translation gives CSANPGQGYGYTF.

This clone was detected a few times. The rearrangement uses TRBV7-9 and TRBJ1-2; TRBD1 matches 8 bases. In germline, CDR1 is SEHNR, CDR2 FQNEAQ (reference sequence). Trimming cost V 5 bases and J 4 bases; bases outside gene matches: 6. The CDR3 loop spans 14 amino acids. CDR3 nucleotides: TGTGCCAGCAGCACTGCGGGACAGGTCTATGGCTACACCTTC. This translates into CASSTAGQVYGYTF.

The chain links TRBV14 to TRBJ2-4; D is uncertain. Trimming took off 0 bases at V and 8 bases at J, with 8 bases between the two ends. CDR1 and CDR2 (germline): SGHDN, FVKESK. The CDR3 is made up of 13 amino acids. The DNA of the CDR3 is TGTGCCAGCAGCCAAGATCAGGTGGACATTCAGTACTTC. The encoded protein is CASSQDQVDIQYF.

Notes on this clone: It is unclear where the CDR3 begins or ends on the DNA, so no DNA is shown, and the CDR3 is as TCRdb lists it. This chain connects TRBV2 to TRBJ1-6; the D call of TRBD1 is as the table states it, not checked on the DNA. Germline values: CDR1 SNHLY, CDR2 FYNNEI. The CDR3 is 15 residues long, ends included. The CDR3: CASSEALWTRGSLHF.

Concerning this clone: One junction end does not reproduce the germline sequence, and a read error may be involved. This rearrangement joins TRBV7-2 to TRBJ1-1; no reliable D call. Germline lookup yields CDR1 SGHTA and CDR2 FQGNSA. The CDR3 is made up of 15 amino acids. This chain's CDR3 is CASSLAGNLKTEAFF. The CDR3, as DNA: TGTGCCAGCAGCTTAGCGGGGAACTTGAAAACTGAAGCTTTCTTT.

This sequence joins TRBV3-1 (or the pseudogene TRBV3-2) and TRBJ1-2; 10 bases match TRBD1. The V segment lost 8 bases and the J segment 2 bases; nucleotides outside the gene matches: 8. The length of the CDR3 is 15 residues. Germline V gives CDR1 LGHDT, CDR2 YNNKEL (reference sequence). CDR3 nucleotides: TGTGCCAGCGGAACCTCGACAGGGGGCAACTATGGCTACACCTTC. Its protein is CASGTSTGGNYGYTF.

This clone was counted only a few times. The chain couples TRBV5-1 to TRBJ1-1; D is undetermined. V was pared by 0 bases and J by 3 bases, with 6 bases between. Germline CDR1 is SGHRS and CDR2 is YFSETQ. The CDR3 contains 13 residues. This chain's CDR3 is CASSLVGYTEAFF. The CDR3 DNA reads as TGCGCCAGCAGCTTGGTGGGGTACACTGAAGCTTTCTTT.

The J gene is TRBJ1-5, the V gene TRBV9; D not certain. This CDR3 is built from 13 residues. Germline assignment: CDR1 SGDLS and CDR2 YYNGEE. The V and J ends lost 7 bases and 0 bases respectively, with 8 bases between them. Here the CDR3 reads CASGRDSNQPQHF. In DNA form, the CDR3 reads TGTGCCAGCGGTAGGGATAGCAATCAGCCCCAGCATTTT.